This T cell receptor (beta chain) was recorded in a study of technical replicates of blood from several donors. TCRdb's table, derived via immunoSEQ multiplex PCR, lists solely in-frame clones and lacks some. The sample records some 80,000 clones, 90% to 96% being singletons. This clone was detected once. The CDR3 extends over 13 amino acids. Per the germline V gene, CDR1 is SQVTM and CDR2 is ANQGSEA. Trimming took 5 bases from V and 0 from J; bases not matched to a gene: 2. The origin of this receptor is a human donor in good health. Sequencing was done on a sample of T cells isolated from PBMCs. The chain links TRBV29-1 to TRBJ1-2; 8 bases fit TRBD1. The CDR3, as DNA: TGCAGCGTTTGGACAGGGTCTAACTATGGCTACACCTTC. This sequence encodes CSVWTGSNYGYTF.